Presented here are 13 T cell receptor beta chains from one specimen sequenced in a study of blood T cells in healthy people across ages. PCR was performed a second time for roughly 7 to 11 cycles using a sample-barcoded 5' primer and a J-beta primer mix. TCRdb passed the 5' RACE reads through MiXCR, listing each CDR3 protein once. The sample has 500,000 to 700,000 distinct CDR3 sequences, about 30% seen once; the top ten hold roughly 14%. The sample consisted of blood. The origin of the receptors is an elderly woman in good health.

V usage is TRBV15 and J usage is TRBJ1-5; tentative D call: TRBD1 (5 bases). V lost 1 base and J lost 2, with 15 bases in between. CDR3 length equals 17 residues. From germline, CDR1 is LNHNV and CDR2 YYDKDF (reference sequence). DNA of the CDR3: TGTGCCACCAGCAGAGGAGTTCCGCCAGGGCGCAATCAGCCCCAGCATTTT. Translation: CATSRGVPPGRNQPQHF. The whole variable domain, remainder taken from reference TRBV15 and TRBJ1-5, is DAMVIQNPRYQVTQFGKPVTLSCSQTLNHNVMYWYQQKSSQAPKLLFHYYDKDFNNEADTPDNFQSRRPNTSFCFLDIRSPGLGDTAMYLCATSRGVPPGRNQPQHFGDGTRLSIL.

Concerning this clonotype: Being one base from a much bigger clone, this may be a read error. The chain recombines TRBV6-2 or TRBV6-3 with TRBJ1-2; D gene unclear. Per the germline V gene, CDR1 is MNHEY and CDR2 is SVGEGT. The CDR3 runs 15 residues. The V end lost 11 bases, the J end lost 3 bases, and 22 bases lay between the germline ends. CDR3 amino acids: CAGTSIHIPYYGYTF. In DNA, the CDR3 is TGTGCCGGCACCAGCATTCACATCCCCTACTATGGCTACACCTTC.

This clonotype was counted at least ten times. V and J are TRBV12-3 or TRBV12-4 and TRBJ2-1; 7 nucleotides align to TRBD2. The CDR3 has 21 residues. Germline trimming cut 1 base from V and 2 bases from J; bases unmatched to any gene: 20. The CDR3 region has the DNA TGTGCCAGCAGTTTAGAAAGTGGGGAGGGAAGGGTTTTTGTACCCTACAATGAGCAGTTCTTC. It translates to CASSLESGEGRVFVPYNEQFF.

The chain employs TRBV20-1 and TRBJ2-7; a weak D match, TRBD2 (5 bases). The CDR3 runs to 15 residues. Germline CDR1 reads DFQATT; CDR2 reads SNEGSKA (reference sequence). Trimming left V 0 bases short and J 0 bases short, with 12 bases between. The CDR3 bases are TGCAGTGCTAGAGATCGGGAACGGTTCTCCTACGAGCAGTACTTC. Residues: CSARDRERFSYEQYF.

The rearrangement joins TRBV12-3 or TRBV12-4 to TRBJ2-2, with unresolved D. V lost 7 bases to trimming and J lost 5 bases, with 14 bases between them. The CDR3 runs 14 residues. The CDR3, as DNA: TGTGCCAGCACCAAGAAGAGTCGTACCGGGGAGCTGTTTTTT. It specifies CASTKKSRTGELFF.

This clonotype has just a few counts. The rearrangement uses TRBV5-1 and TRBJ2-7; TRBD1 aligns across 8 bases. J gave up 6 bases and V 3 bases, and 8 bases lay outside the gene matches. The CDR3 contains 14 residues. Per the germline V gene, CDR1 is SGHRS and CDR2 is YFSETQ. The CDR3 loop reads CASSWGQELPEQYF. In DNA form, the CDR3 reads TGCGCCAGCAGCTGGGGACAGGAGCTGCCCGAGCAGTACTTC. The whole variable domain, remainder taken from reference TRBV5-1 and TRBJ2-7, is KAGVTQTPRYLIKTRGQQVTLSCSPISGHRSVSWYQQTPGQGLQFLFEYFSETQRNKGNFPGRFSGRQFSNSRSEMNVSTLELGDSALYLCASSWGQELPEQYFGPGTRLTVT.

At least ten counts were recorded for this clonotype. The V gene is TRBV5-1, the J gene TRBJ2-7, with D perhaps matching TRBD1 (5 bases). CDR1 SGHRS and CDR2 YFSETQ come from the germline V gene. This CDR3 region has 15 residues. Deletions cut 0 bases from V and 4 bases from J, with 14 bases between. The CDR3 coding sequence is TGCGCCAGCAGCTTGGATTCAGGGCAGGTATACGAGCAGTACTTC. This gives the protein CASSLDSGQVYEQYF.

Regarding this clonotype: Just one base apart from a much larger clone, this may be a read error. The chain uses TRBV5-8 and TRBJ2-7, with unresolved D. TRBJ2-4 explains the end of the DNA better; the J call may be wrong. Looked up from germline, CDR1 is SGHTS and CDR2 is YDEGEE. The CDR3 sequence is 15 residues long. The DNA of the CDR3 is TGTGCCAGCAGCTTGGATGTGATCAACAAAAACATTCAGTACTTC. Its protein product is CASSLDVINKNIQYF.

This clonotype was seen at least ten times. A read error is possible here, since a much larger clone lies one base away. The V and J genes are TRBV10-3 and TRBJ2-7, with TRBD1 identical over 7 bases. Germline V CDR1 and CDR2: ENHRY, SYGVKD. V was clipped by 3 bases and J by 7 bases; unmatched bases: 12. The CDR3 sequence is 15 residues long. CDR3 sequence (DNA): TGTGCCATCAGTGAAAGTAAGGGGGCAGGCAATGAGCAGTACTTC. Protein sequence: CAISESKGAGNEQYF.

Comments on this clonotype: This may arise from a read error, as a much more abundant clone is one base away. The V gene is TRBV20-1, the J gene TRBJ1-5, with a possible D match to TRBD1 (5 bases). Germline V gene sequence: CDR1 DFQATT, CDR2 SNEGSKA (reference sequence). This CDR3 is 13 amino acids long. The V end lost 5 bases, the J end lost 3 bases, and 11 bases lay between the germline ends. The CDR3 DNA reads as TGCAGTGCTGGGTTAGGGGTCAATCAGCCCCAGCATTTT. Encoded protein: CSAGLGVNQPQHF.

The table lists this clonotype with many counts. This CDR3 is CASSANRVYEQYF. The CDR3 bases are TGTGCCAGCAGTGCCAACAGGGTCTACGAGCAGTACTTC. The chain links TRBV6-1 to TRBJ2-7; D might be TRBD1 (6 bases). CDR1 is MNHNS, CDR2 SASEGT, per germline. The CDR3 runs to 13 residues. Trimming shortened V by 4 bases and J by 3 bases, and 10 bases separated the two germline ends.

The chain links TRBV9 to TRBJ2-1, with TRBD1 matching 9 bases. CDR1 is SGDLS, CDR2 YYNGEE, per germline. The junction had 6 bases not matched to a gene; V was cut back by 1 base and J by 7 bases. The length of the CDR3 is 15 residues. The DNA of the CDR3 is TGTGCCAGCAGCGTACGGGACAGGGAAGGAAATGAGCAGTTCTTC. Translated: CASSVRDREGNEQFF.

This clonotype is medium-sized by share. The chain has TRBV7-2 and TRBJ2-1, with a tentative D call TRBD1 (5 bases). The ends were cut back, 4 bases at V and 6 bases at J, with 10 bases in the middle. The germline V gene has CDR1 SGHTA and CDR2 FQGNSA. The CDR3 spans 13 residues. CDR3 region: CASSSRDSNEQFF. The CDR3 DNA follows: TGTGCCAGCAGCTCTCGCGACAGCAATGAGCAGTTCTTC.